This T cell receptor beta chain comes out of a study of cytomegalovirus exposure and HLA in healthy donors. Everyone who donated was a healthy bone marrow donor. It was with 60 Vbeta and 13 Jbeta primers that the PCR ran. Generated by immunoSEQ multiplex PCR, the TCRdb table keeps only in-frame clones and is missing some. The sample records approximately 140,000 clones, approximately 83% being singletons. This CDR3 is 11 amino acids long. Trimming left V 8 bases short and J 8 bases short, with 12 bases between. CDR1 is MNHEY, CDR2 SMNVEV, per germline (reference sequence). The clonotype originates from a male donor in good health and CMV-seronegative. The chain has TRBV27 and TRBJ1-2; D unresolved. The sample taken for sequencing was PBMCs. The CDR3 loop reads CASRWSGGYTF. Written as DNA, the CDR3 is TGTGCCAGCCGGTGGAGTGGGGGCTACACCTTC.